A selection of T cell receptor beta chains follows, all from one sample in a study of control samples from healthy donors and cancer patients. Sequencing used immunoSEQ multiplex PCR; TCRdb keeps in-frame clones, though not all of them. The table shows some 79,000 clones, with over 85% occurring only once. The material sequenced was PBMCs. The receptors were gathered from a middle-aged woman with lung cancer. Both conserved end residues are part of each CDR3. The D gene is left open where the match is weak. Size is omitted from some rows. Given values are once, few, many or a class for expanded clones.

d_gene: .; abundance: .; j_gene: TRBJ1-1; v_gene: TRBV12-3/TRBV12-4; CDR3nt: TGTGCCAGCAGTTTTACGGACGCCCATGAAGCTTTCTTT; CDR3aa: CASSFTDAHEAFF
d_gene: .; abundance: .; j_gene: TRBJ1-1; v_gene: TRBV13; CDR3nt: TGTGCCAGTCAAAAGCTGGGCACTGAAGCTTTCTTT; CDR3aa: CASQKLGTEAFF
d_gene: .; abundance: .; j_gene: TRBJ1-1; v_gene: TRBV9; CDR3nt: TGTGCCAGCAGCGTAGAGGGAAACACTGAAGCTTTCTTT; CDR3aa: CASSVEGNTEAFF
d_gene: .; abundance: .; j_gene: TRBJ1-2; v_gene: TRBV3-1/TRBV3-2; CDR3nt: TGTGCCAGCAGCCATGAGACATACACTAACTATGGCTACACCTTC; CDR3aa: CASSHETYTNYGYTF
d_gene: TRBD2; abundance: .; j_gene: TRBJ2-1; v_gene: TRBV30; CDR3nt: TGTGCCTGGAGAATTAGCGGGGGGAGCTCCTACAATGAGCAGTTCTTC; CDR3aa: CAWRISGGSSYNEQFF
d_gene: .; abundance: once; j_gene: TRBJ1-2; v_gene: TRBV12-3/TRBV12-4; CDR3nt: TGTGCCAGCAGTTTAGCCACCTTC; CDR3aa: CASSLATF
d_gene: .; abundance: .; j_gene: TRBJ2-4; v_gene: TRBV2; CDR3nt: TGTGCCAGCAGTGGCAGGGGAGAAGACATTCAGTACTTC; CDR3aa: CASSGRGEDIQYF
d_gene: TRBD2; abundance: .; j_gene: TRBJ2-3; v_gene: TRBV7-3; CDR3nt: TGTGCCAGCAGTTCGCGGGGGGCCAGCACAGATACGCAGTATTTT; CDR3aa: CASSSRGASTDTQYF
d_gene: .; abundance: .; j_gene: TRBJ2-5; v_gene: TRBV28; CDR3nt: TGTGCCAGCAGTACCCCCTGGGGCGGGGCGCAAGAGACCCAGTACTTC; CDR3aa: CASSTPWGGAQETQYF
d_gene: .; abundance: .; j_gene: TRBJ1-1; v_gene: TRBV2; CDR3nt: TGTGCCAGCAGTGAACGGCAGGAAGCTTTCTTT; CDR3aa: CASSERQEAFF
d_gene: TRBD1; abundance: .; j_gene: TRBJ1-1; v_gene: TRBV6-5; CDR3nt: TGTGCCAGCATGTTATTACAGGGGGCTGAAGCTTTCTTT; CDR3aa: CASMLLQGAEAFF
d_gene: .; abundance: .; j_gene: TRBJ2-7; v_gene: TRBV5-6; CDR3nt: TGTGCCAGCAGCTTGGTGCCGGGGGAATACTACGAGCAGTACTTC; CDR3aa: CASSLVPGEYYEQYF
d_gene: .; abundance: .; j_gene: TRBJ1-1; v_gene: TRBV6-5; CDR3nt: TGTGCCAGCAACCGAGCCCAGGGTTGGGACACTGAAGCTTTCTTT; CDR3aa: CASNRAQGWDTEAFF
d_gene: TRBD1; abundance: .; j_gene: TRBJ2-1; v_gene: TRBV5-1; CDR3nt: TGCGCCAGCAGCTCGGGACAGGTCAATGAGCAGTTCTTC; CDR3aa: CASSSGQVNEQFF
d_gene: .; abundance: .; j_gene: TRBJ1-6; v_gene: TRBV19; CDR3nt: TGTGCCAGTAGCCGGGCTTTAGATAATTCACCCCTCCACTTT; CDR3aa: CASSRALDNSPLHF
d_gene: .; abundance: once; j_gene: TRBJ2-6; v_gene: TRBV4-1; CDR3nt: TGCGCCAGCAGCCGACACAGGGTAGAAGGGGCCAACGTCCTGACTTTC; CDR3aa: CASSRHRVEGANVLTF
d_gene: .; abundance: .; j_gene: TRBJ1-1; v_gene: TRBV2; CDR3nt: TGTGCCAGCAGTGTCGGAGGGTGGACTGAAGCTTTCTTT; CDR3aa: CASSVGGWTEAFF
d_gene: .; abundance: .; j_gene: TRBJ2-7; v_gene: TRBV18; CDR3nt: TGTGCCAGCTCAGATGGGTTGCTCGAGCAGTACTTC; CDR3aa: CASSDGLLEQYF
d_gene: .; abundance: .; j_gene: TRBJ2-3; v_gene: TRBV27; CDR3nt: TGTGCCACCAGCGCCGGATCGGCCACCGGGGATACGCAGTATTTT; CDR3aa: CATSAGSATGDTQYF
d_gene: TRBD1; abundance: .; j_gene: TRBJ1-6; v_gene: TRBV5-1; CDR3nt: TGCGCCAGCAGCTTAGAGACAGGGGAGCTGGATTCACCCCTCCACTTT; CDR3aa: CASSLETGELDSPLHF
d_gene: TRBD2; abundance: .; j_gene: TRBJ2-1; v_gene: TRBV13; CDR3nt: TGTGCCAGCAGCTTATCGGGGGGGAACAATGAGCAGTTCTTC; CDR3aa: CASSLSGGNNEQFF
d_gene: .; abundance: once; j_gene: TRBJ1-2; v_gene: TRBV27; CDR3nt: TGTGCCAGCAGTTTACGGGGTAACTATGGCTACACCTTC; CDR3aa: CASSLRGNYGYTF
d_gene: TRBD1; abundance: .; j_gene: TRBJ1-2; v_gene: TRBV5-6; CDR3nt: TGTGCCAGCAGCCCGAGACAGGGGCGCTCCACCTTC; CDR3aa: CASSPRQGRSTF
d_gene: TRBD2; abundance: once; j_gene: TRBJ2-2; v_gene: TRBV11-2; CDR3nt: TGTGCCAGCAGCCAAGGGACTAGCGGGGTGACCGGGGAGCTGTTTTTT; CDR3aa: CASSQGTSGVTGELFF
d_gene: .; abundance: .; j_gene: TRBJ1-1; v_gene: TRBV23-1; CDR3nt: TGCGCCAGCAGTCTATTTCGTCGGGTCCTGAGGGGACGGATGAACACTGAAGCTTTCTTT; CDR3aa: CASSLFRRVLRGRMNTEAFF
d_gene: .; abundance: .; j_gene: TRBJ1-4; v_gene: TRBV6-5; CDR3nt: TGTGCCAGCAGTTACTCGATCTGGGGTGAAGATGAAAAACTGTTTTTT; CDR3aa: CASSYSIWGEDEKLFF
d_gene: TRBD1; abundance: .; j_gene: TRBJ1-1; v_gene: TRBV19; CDR3nt: TGTGCCAGCCGGCATGACAGGGTGGCCACTGAAGCTTTCTTT; CDR3aa: CASRHDRVATEAFF
d_gene: .; abundance: .; j_gene: TRBJ1-1; v_gene: TRBV6-5; CDR3nt: TGTGCCAGCAGCTTACAGGGGAACACTGAAGCTTTCTTT; CDR3aa: CASSLQGNTEAFF
d_gene: .; abundance: .; j_gene: TRBJ1-6; v_gene: TRBV6-5; CDR3nt: TGTGCCAGCAGGGGGGGGGCAGGGCCTTCACCCCTCCACTTT; CDR3aa: CASRGGAGPSPLHF
d_gene: TRBD2; abundance: .; j_gene: TRBJ2-7; v_gene: TRBV7-9; CDR3nt: TGTGCCACCCCGACTAGCGGGGCCGAGCAGTACTTC; CDR3aa: CATPTSGAEQYF
d_gene: TRBD1; abundance: .; j_gene: TRBJ2-2; v_gene: TRBV6-5; CDR3nt: TGTGCCAGCACCCTGACAGGGAGCCCCGGGGAGCTGTTTTTT; CDR3aa: CASTLTGSPGELFF
d_gene: .; abundance: .; j_gene: TRBJ1-1; v_gene: TRBV12-5; CDR3nt: TGTGCTAGTGGTTTGGTACAGGGTTGGACTGAAGCTTTCTTT; CDR3aa: CASGLVQGWTEAFF
d_gene: .; abundance: .; j_gene: TRBJ1-1; v_gene: TRBV18; CDR3nt: TGTGCCAGCTCAAACAGGGTTGCGACTTTCTTT; CDR3aa: CASSNRVATFF
d_gene: .; abundance: .; j_gene: TRBJ2-2; v_gene: TRBV2; CDR3nt: TGTGCCAGCTTCTTTTCTGAGACCGGGGAGCTGTTTTTT; CDR3aa: CASFFSETGELFF
d_gene: .; abundance: .; j_gene: TRBJ1-2; v_gene: TRBV27; CDR3nt: TGTGCCAGCAGTCCCGACAGGTTTGCTAACTATGGCTACACCTTC; CDR3aa: CASSPDRFANYGYTF
d_gene: .; abundance: .; j_gene: TRBJ2-7; v_gene: TRBV5-3; CDR3nt: TGTGCCAGAAGCTTAGGAGCTCCTCACTCCTACGAGCAGTACTTC; CDR3aa: CARSLGAPHSYEQYF
d_gene: .; abundance: .; j_gene: TRBJ1-1; v_gene: TRBV3-1/TRBV3-2; CDR3nt: TGTGCCAGCAGCCAACTACCCGGGGGGGTCCCTGAAGCTTTCTTT; CDR3aa: CASSQLPGGVPEAFF
d_gene: .; abundance: .; j_gene: TRBJ2-7; v_gene: TRBV18; CDR3nt: TGTGCCAGCTCACCGACGGGGCAGGAGTCCTACGAGCAGTACTTC; CDR3aa: CASSPTGQESYEQYF
d_gene: .; abundance: .; j_gene: TRBJ1-1; v_gene: TRBV19; CDR3nt: TGTGCCAGTAGCAACACTGAAGCTTTCTTT; CDR3aa: CASSNTEAFF
d_gene: .; abundance: .; j_gene: TRBJ2-1; v_gene: TRBV7-9; CDR3nt: TGTGCCAGCAGCTTAGTGGTCCTCAATGAGCAGTTCTTC; CDR3aa: CASSLVVLNEQFF
d_gene: .; abundance: .; j_gene: TRBJ2-1; v_gene: TRBV6-1; CDR3nt: TGTGCCAGCAGTGACAGGGGAAGGGATCCTTCTGAGTTCTTC; CDR3aa: CASSDRGRDPSEFF
d_gene: .; abundance: .; j_gene: TRBJ1-2; v_gene: TRBV7-8; CDR3nt: TGTGCCAGCAGCTTACCCGGGGCAGGTGGCTACACCTTC; CDR3aa: CASSLPGAGGYTF
d_gene: .; abundance: .; j_gene: TRBJ2-3; v_gene: TRBV11-3; CDR3nt: TGTGCCAGCAGCTTAGATCAGGGCACAGATACGCAGTATTTT; CDR3aa: CASSLDQGTDTQYF
d_gene: .; abundance: .; j_gene: TRBJ1-4; v_gene: TRBV5-8; CDR3nt: TGTGCCAGCTCAGAGGAAAAACTGTTTTTT; CDR3aa: CASSEEKLFF
d_gene: .; abundance: .; j_gene: TRBJ1-1; v_gene: TRBV5-5; CDR3nt: TGTGCCAGCAGCTCCGAGCAGGCTGTCTCTGAAGCTTTCTTT; CDR3aa: CASSSEQAVSEAFF
d_gene: .; abundance: few; j_gene: TRBJ2-3; v_gene: TRBV7-2; CDR3nt: TGTGCCAGCAGCCCTACTAGCAAGGCAGATACGCAGTATTTT; CDR3aa: CASSPTSKADTQYF
d_gene: .; abundance: .; j_gene: TRBJ1-2; v_gene: TRBV19; CDR3nt: TGTGCCAGTAGTATCCAGTTCGGGGGCGCGGGTGGCTACACCTTC; CDR3aa: CASSIQFGGAGGYTF
d_gene: TRBD1; abundance: .; j_gene: TRBJ1-2; v_gene: TRBV5-4; CDR3nt: TGTGCCAGCAGCTTTGGACAGGCTTACTATGGCTACACCTTC; CDR3aa: CASSFGQAYYGYTF
d_gene: TRBD1; abundance: .; j_gene: TRBJ1-6; v_gene: TRBV12-5; CDR3nt: TGTGCTAGTGGCCAGGGGGCGGTTTCACCCCTCCACTTT; CDR3aa: CASGQGAVSPLHF
d_gene: TRBD1; abundance: few; j_gene: TRBJ1-1; v_gene: TRBV18; CDR3nt: TGTGCCAGCTCGTCCGGGACAGAGAACACTGAAGCTTTCTTT; CDR3aa: CASSSGTENTEAFF